The clone carrying this T cell receptor (beta chain) was seen many times. As yet, its antigen is unknown. TCRdb re-derived calls from the RT-PCR reads in MiXCR, one entry per CDR3 protein. This table holds approximately 500,000 distinct CDR3 sequences, approximately 14% found once. The data belong to a study of response to subunit inactivated influenza vaccine. Study-wide findings and caveats: Authors suggested each seasonal influenza vaccination recruits few new T cells.

Germline CDR1 reads ENHRY; CDR2 reads SYGVKD. V lost 10 bases to trimming and J lost 2 bases, with 18 bases between them. The CDR3 consists of 14 residues. The clonotype comes from a middle-aged man who received an inactivated influenza vaccine. The chain is built from TRBV10-3 and TRBJ2-7; D may be TRBD1 (6 bases). The sample was PBMCs from blood, taken 11 to 12 days after vaccination. The CDR3 DNA reads TGTGCCACCCGCCACCAGGGGCGAACCTACGAGCAGTACTTC. Residues: CATRHQGRTYEQYF.